A single sample gave rise to the 15 T cell receptor beta chains below, sequenced in a study of cytomegalovirus exposure and HLA in healthy donors. The study ran its PCR with 60 Vbeta and 13 Jbeta primers. This table comes from immunoSEQ multiplex PCR, and its TCRdb copy is limited to in-frame clones, with some not included. In the table there are 100,000 to 150,000 clones, 73% of which are singletons. Sample: PBMCs. The receptors derive from a man aged 55-75 years in good health and CMV-seropositive.

The rearrangement links TRBV6-5 to TRBJ2-2, with 7 nucleotides matching TRBD1. There are 16 residues in the CDR3. Germline V gene lookup returns CDR1 MNHEY and CDR2 SVGAGI. The junction had 4 bases not matched to a gene; V was cut back by 0 bases and J by 3 bases. The CDR3, as DNA: TGTGCCAGCAGTTACTCCAGGGGGTGGGACACCGGGGAGCTGTTTTTT. Amino acids: CASSYSRGWDTGELFF.

The J gene is TRBJ2-7, the V gene TRBV6-6, with TRBD2 identical over 7 bases. CDR1 is MNHNY, CDR2 SVGAGI, per germline (reference sequence). CDR3 length equals 14 residues. Trimming removed 6 bases from V and 3 bases from J; junction bases left unmatched: 8. CDR3 region: CASRALGGDYEQYF. The DNA of the CDR3 is TGTGCCAGCAGGGCGTTGGGGGGGGACTACGAGCAGTACTTC.

This chain joins TRBV5-1 and TRBJ2-7; 8 positions match TRBD1. Germline lookup yields CDR1 SGHRS and CDR2 YFSETQ. V shed 0 bases and J 2 bases; nucleotides not matched to a gene: 4. CDR3 length: 15 residues. DNA of the CDR3: TGCGCCAGCAGCTTGGCCGCGACAGGGGCCTACGAGCAGTACTTC. This codes for CASSLAATGAYEQYF.

This clone has more than one count but fewer than ten. This rearrangement joins TRBV29-1 to TRBJ2-3, with TRBD2 identical over 8 bases. CDR1 is SQVTM and CDR2 is ANQGSEA in the germline V gene. This CDR3 has 17 residues. The CDR3 sequence: CSASRSSGLAATDTQYF. Here the CDR3 DNA reads TGCAGTGCAAGTCGGTCTAGCGGGTTAGCTGCCACAGATACGCAGTATTTT.

The CDR3 coding sequence is TGTGCCAGCAGTCCGAACCCGACAGGGGGGGTCTCACCCCTCCACTTT. This gives the protein CASSPNPTGGVSPLHF. V usage is TRBV27 and J usage is TRBJ1-6; 9 nucleotides agree with TRBD1. The CDR3 is made up of 16 amino acids. J was trimmed by 10 bases and V by 5 bases; bases with no gene match: 12. The germline CDR1 and CDR2 sequences are MNHEY and SMNVEV (reference sequence).

This chain connects TRBV27 to TRBJ1-2; TRBD1 is a possible D gene (5 bases). The ends were cut back, 5 bases at V and 3 bases at J, with 10 bases in the middle. Germline V gene data show CDR1 as MNHEY and CDR2 as SMNVEV (reference sequence). The CDR3 contains 13 residues. CDR3 nucleotides: TGTGCCAGCAGTGCTGGGGCCTACTATGGCTACACCTTC. This codes for CASSAGAYYGYTF.

The chain combines TRBV6-5 with TRBJ1-2, with a weak D call TRBD1 (6 bases). The germline V gene encodes CDR1 MNHEY and CDR2 SVGAGI. Trimming removed 6 bases at V and 5 bases at J, with 13 bases between. This CDR3 is built from 13 residues. The CDR3 coding sequence is TGTGCCAGCAGCCCTAACAGGGAGTATGGCTACACCTTC. This translates into CASSPNREYGYTF.

V and J are TRBV5-1 and TRBJ1-2, with TRBD1 matching over 7 bases. This CDR3 contains 14 residues. CDR1 and CDR2 from the germline V gene are SGHRS and YFSETQ. V lost 5 bases to trimming and J lost 3 bases; unmatched junction nucleotides: 7. This CDR3 reads CASRAQQGHYGYTF. The CDR3 DNA sequence: TGCGCCAGCAGGGCCCAACAGGGGCACTATGGCTACACCTTC. The whole variable domain, remainder taken from reference TRBV5-1 and TRBJ1-2, is KAGVTQTPRYLIKTRGQQVTLSCSPISGHRSVSWYQQTPGQGLQFLFEYFSETQRNKGNFPGRFSGRQFSNSRSEMNVSTLELGDSALYLCASRAQQGHYGYTFGSGTRLTVV.

The J gene is TRBJ2-7, the V gene TRBV6-6, with 7 bases identical to TRBD2. Germline values: CDR1 MNHNY, CDR2 SVGAGI (reference sequence). The length of the CDR3 is 15 residues. V trimming: 5 bases; J trimming: 0 bases; junction bases outside the gene matches: 7. In DNA form, the CDR3 reads TGTGCCAGCAGTCCCCGGGCTAGCGGCTCCTACGAGCAGTACTTC. This gives the protein CASSPRASGSYEQYF.

This clone occurred a few times. The chain links TRBV6-5 to TRBJ1-3, with TRBD1 identical over 8 bases. This CDR3 spans 15 amino acids. V dropped 9 bases and J dropped 2; count of bases not matched to a gene: 9. CDR1 is MNHEY and CDR2 is SVGAGI in the germline V gene. CDR3 sequence: CASQRQGATGNTIYF. The CDR3 DNA sequence: TGTGCCAGTCAACGGCAGGGGGCAACTGGAAACACCATATATTTT.

This clone was detected only a few times. The chain couples TRBV5-1 to TRBJ2-6; D is ambiguous. V shed 0 bases and J shed 1 base, with 5 bases lying between them. The CDR3 has 15 amino acids. CDR1 SGHRS and CDR2 YFSETQ come from the germline V gene. CDR3 DNA sequence: TGCGCCAGCAGCTTGGCCGGTTCTGGGGCCAACGTCCTGACTTTC. Protein: CASSLAGSGANVLTF.

The chain combines TRBV5-1 with TRBJ1-2; D remains ambiguous. The CDR3 runs 15 residues. CDR1 SGHRS and CDR2 YFSETQ come from the germline V gene. V gave up 1 base and J gave up 4 bases, with 14 bases separating them. This CDR3 is CASSLYKDKFYGYTF. The CDR3 DNA follows: TGCGCCAGCAGCTTGTACAAAGATAAGTTCTATGGCTACACCTTC.

This rearrangement joins TRBV4-1 to TRBJ2-3; the match to TRBD2 covers 10 bases. J was trimmed by 2 bases and V by 4 bases; bases with no gene match: 6. Germline CDR1 reads MGHRA; CDR2 reads YSYEKL. The CDR3 covers 16 residues. This CDR3 is CASSRLAGVSTDTQYF. CDR3 DNA sequence: TGCGCCAGCAGCCGCCTAGCGGGGGTTTCCACAGATACGCAGTATTTT.

The J gene is TRBJ2-1, the V gene TRBV2, with 9 bases that match TRBD1. The CDR3 is made up of 13 amino acids. The trim removed 10 bases at V and 2 bases at J, leaving 3 bases unmatched. Germline assignment: CDR1 SNHLY and CDR2 FYNNEI. DNA for the CDR3: TGTGCCACCGGGACAGGGCCCTACAATGAGCAGTTCTTC. Translation: CATGTGPYNEQFF.

This chain uses TRBV28 with TRBJ1-4, with 9 bases lining up with TRBD1. Unmatched junction bases numbered 7, after V lost 9 bases and J lost 8 bases. CDR1 and CDR2 (germline): MDHEN, SYDVKM. The CDR3 is 13 amino acids. The DNA for the CDR3 is TGTGCCAGTCAACAGGGGGCTGGGGAAAAACTGTTTTTT. This codes for CASQQGAGEKLFF.